The clone carrying this T cell receptor (beta chain) was counted only a few times. Its antigen is unknown. This entry comes from a study of blood T cells in healthy people across ages. Study conclusions and caveats: Per million T cells, the diversity of TCR beta decreased roughly linearly as age advanced.

Germline trimming cut 5 bases from V and 5 bases from J; bases unmatched to any gene: 9. The length of the CDR3 is 15 residues. Germline V gene sequence: CDR1 PRHDT, CDR2 FYEKMQ (reference sequence). Caucasian individuals from Russia who were healthy and aged roughly 6 to 90 acted as donors. Per individual sample, total RNA of at least 5.5 micrograms was extracted. The second PCR ran roughly 7 to 11 cycles with a sample-barcoded 5' primer and J-beta primers. Every single cDNA molecule received a tag from a template-switch adaptor with 12 random nucleotides. TCRdb called the 5' RACE reads again in MiXCR, with one record for every CDR3 protein. Among some 1.8 million distinct CDR3 sequences listed, 35% to 50% were seen once.

J is TRBJ2-7 and V is TRBV13; 10 bases align to TRBD1. The sequencing sample was made of blood. The clonotype originates from a human donor in good health. DNA of the CDR3: TGTGCCAGCAGCCGCCGACAGGGGGCGCCGGACGAGCAGTACTTC. Encoded protein: CASSRRQGAPDEQYF. Combining the CDR3 with reference TRBV13 and TRBJ2-7 gives the whole variable domain AAGVIQSPRHLIKEKRETATLKCYPIPRHDTVYWYQQGPGQDPQFLISFYEKMQSDKGSIPDRFSAQQFSDYHSELNMSSLELGDSALYFCASSRRQGAPDEQYFGPGTRLTVT.